The 16 T cell receptor beta chains given below trace back to one sample, sequenced in a study of shared clonotypes between healthy human individuals. Libraries were prepared by immunoSEQ multiplex PCR; TCRdb keeps only in-frame clonotypes and omits some of them. Among 2.3 million or so clones listed, more than 85% were seen once. The material sequenced was naive CD4+ T cells from PBMCs. Regarding subset: CD45RA+ positively selected. The receptors shown here come from a man aged 18-30 years in good health. Some clones in this sample may be carry-over from other donors' samples.

The chain couples TRBV6-5 to TRBJ1-4, with no clear D. V lost 6 bases, J lost 4 bases, and 9 bases lay in between. Looked up from germline, CDR1 is MNHEY and CDR2 is SVGAGI. This CDR3 is 13 amino acids long. The CDR3 nucleotides are TGTGCCAGCAGCTACATGGGTAATGAAAAACTGTTTTTT. Residues: CASSYMGNEKLFF.

The chain employs TRBV5-1 and TRBJ2-7; 7 bases align to TRBD2. V dropped 5 bases and J dropped 3; count of bases not matched to a gene: 11. The CDR3 totals 15 residues. CDR1 is SGHRS and CDR2 is YFSETQ in the germline V gene. For the CDR3, the DNA is TGCGCCAGCAGGCCCCTAGCGGCGGACTACTACGAGCAGTACTTC. It translates to CASRPLAADYYEQYF.

The V call is TRBV9, the J call TRBJ1-2; 9 bases agree with TRBD1. Germline V gene sequence: CDR1 SGDLS, CDR2 YYNGEE. J gave up 8 bases and V 2 bases, and 7 bases lay outside the gene matches. The CDR3 is 14 amino acids. CDR3 in amino acids: CASSVHRGREGYTF. The CDR3 region has the DNA TGTGCCAGCAGCGTCCACAGGGGGCGGGAAGGCTACACCTTC.

The chain recombines TRBV10-1 with TRBJ2-7; weak D call: TRBD2 (5 bases). The CDR3 spans 14 residues. V dropped 2 bases and J dropped 1 base, with 9 bases sitting between them. Germline lookup yields CDR1 WNHNN and CDR2 SYGVQD (reference sequence). This chain's CDR3 is CASSEGPGSYEQYF. The CDR3 DNA follows: TGCGCCAGCAGTGAGGGACCGGGGTCCTACGAGCAGTACTTC.

Turning to this clone: A junction end diverges from the germline sequence, so it may reflect a read error. The CDR3 DNA reads as TGTGCCAGCAGCTTCACGGTTAGCGGGACCTACGGGCAGTACTTC. Its protein is CASSFTVSGTYGQYF. The rearrangement links TRBV7-8 to TRBJ2-7, with TRBD2 identical over 8 bases. CDR1 is SGHVS, CDR2 FQNEAQ, per germline. CDR3 length equals 15 residues.

The chain couples TRBV14 to TRBJ1-2; no clear D. V was cut by 5 bases and J by 6 bases, with 10 bases left in between. The CDR3 is 12 residues long. Germline values: CDR1 SGHDN, CDR2 FVKESK. The CDR3 nucleotides are TGTGCCAGCAGCGTTAAGGCTCATGGCTACACCTTC. Translating gives CASSVKAHGYTF.

The chain is built from TRBV27 and TRBJ2-2; 8 bases agree with TRBD2. Trimming at V came to 3 bases and at J to 4 bases, leaving 13 bases not matched to a gene. Germline V gene sequence: CDR1 MNHEY, CDR2 SMNVEV (reference sequence). This CDR3 has 18 residues. The CDR3 reads CASSFSARGGAGTGELFF. Here the CDR3 DNA reads TGTGCCAGCAGTTTCAGCGCTCGGGGGGGCGCGGGCACCGGGGAGCTGTTTTTT.

This sequence joins TRBV6-1 and TRBJ2-7; D is unresolved. CDR3 size: 15 residues. Germline assignment: CDR1 MNHNS and CDR2 SASEGT. V lost 2 bases, J lost 0 bases, and 11 bases lay in between. The CDR3: CASSEWLGSSYEQYF. The CDR3 DNA reads as TGTGCCAGCAGTGAATGGTTAGGAAGCTCCTACGAGCAGTACTTC.

The chain combines TRBV29-1 with TRBJ2-3; D is unclear. The V end lost 1 base, the J end lost 0 bases, and 14 bases lay between the germline ends. Germline loops: CDR1 SQVTM, CDR2 ANQGSEA. This CDR3 is 16 amino acids long. The DNA for the CDR3 is TGCAGCGTTGAAGGCACTAAATCAACTAGCACAGATACGCAGTATTTT. This encodes CSVEGTKSTSTDTQYF.

The genes are TRBV7-2 and TRBJ2-4; D is unresolved. The CDR3 is made up of 15 amino acids. V was pared by 4 bases and J by 0 bases, with 10 bases between. Germline loops: CDR1 SGHTA, CDR2 FQGNSA. The CDR3 nucleotides read TGTGCCAGCAGCTCCAGACTCTTAGCCAAAAACATTCAGTACTTC. Translation gives CASSSRLLAKNIQYF.

The rearrangement uses TRBV15 and TRBJ2-1; 10 bases map to TRBD1. This CDR3 comprises 17 residues. The germline V gene encodes CDR1 LNHNV and CDR2 YYDKDF (reference sequence). Trimming cost V 4 bases and J 7 bases; bases outside gene matches: 13. CDR3 DNA sequence: TGTGCCACCAGCATCAACCGGCCGGGACAGGGGATTAATGAGCAGTTCTTC. Its protein product is CATSINRPGQGINEQFF.

This clone occurred a few times. Other DNA sequences of this sample code for an identical CDR3. The rearrangement links TRBV30 to TRBJ1-1; 8 nucleotides align to TRBD1. The CDR3 extends over 13 amino acids. In germline, CDR1 is GTSNPN, CDR2 SVGIG (reference sequence). With 3 bases clipped from V and 1 base from J, the junction kept 1 base outside the gene matches. CDR3: CAWRGQGNTEAFF. DNA of the CDR3: TGTGCCTGGAGAGGACAGGGGAACACTGAAGCTTTCTTT.

In DNA form, the CDR3 reads TGTGCCATCAGTGAGTCTTTCGGACTAGAGACCCAGTACTTC. It is translated as CAISESFGLETQYF. The chain links TRBV10-3 to TRBJ2-5; a possible D gene is TRBD2 (5 bases). There are 14 residues in the CDR3. V lost 0 bases and J 4 bases, leaving 9 bases between the germline ends. The germline V gene has CDR1 ENHRY and CDR2 SYGVKD.

The chain uses TRBV23-1 and TRBJ2-7, with TRBD1 matching over 8 bases. TRBV23-1 is classed as an ORF, of uncertain function. The CDR3 consists of 13 residues. V was clipped by 6 bases and J by 6 bases; unmatched bases: 7. The CDR3 nucleotides read TGCGCCAGCAGAACAGGGGGTACTTGCGAGCAGTACTTC. It encodes CASRTGGTCEQYF.

The CDR3 coding sequence is TGTGCCAGCAGCAAAAATGGGGGCGTTCAGTACTTC. As protein: CASSKNGGVQYF. The chain employs TRBV7-9 and TRBJ2-4, with D possibly being TRBD1 (6 bases). Trimming took 5 bases from V and 11 from J, leaving 13 bases between them. This CDR3 spans 12 amino acids. Per the germline V gene, CDR1 is SEHNR and CDR2 is FQNEAQ (reference sequence). Variable domain in full (rest from reference TRBV7-9 and TRBJ2-4): DTGVSQNPRHKITKRGQNVTFRCDPISEHNRLYWYRQTLGQGPEFLTYFQNEAQLEKSRLLSDRFSAERPKGSFSTLEIQRTEQGDSAMYLCASSKNGGVQYFGAGTRLSVL.

V usage is TRBV27 and J usage is TRBJ2-1, with 8 nucleotides matching TRBD2. J lost 8 bases, V lost 1 base, and 7 bases had no gene match. The CDR3 loop spans 15 amino acids. The germline V gene encodes CDR1 MNHEY and CDR2 SMNVEV (reference sequence). The DNA for the CDR3 is TGTGCCAGCAGTTTATTGGGACTAGGGTTCGATGAGCAGTTCTTC. It is translated as CASSLLGLGFDEQFF.